This T cell receptor beta chain originates from a study of shared clonotypes between healthy human individuals (dated by TCRdb to the early 2020s). Study-wide context: Three men and two women, aged 18 to 49 years, made up the cohort. To increase sequencing depth and limit assay-specific biases, TCR repertoire library preparation and sequencing were carried out by different laboratories using diverse techniques. To estimate repertoire size and how much clonotype sharing occurs between individuals, the study deeply sequenced the blood TCR repertoires of 4 to 6 healthy adults. For each donor, CD4 naive and CD4 memory were each given three plates, CD8 naive was given two plates, and CD8 memory was given one plate. Each donor's leukapheresis produced roughly between about 0.9 and 9.5 billion PBMCs. The investigation overall reported the following: Even with the large sequencing depth, rarefaction of the sorted-subset datasets indicated that sequencing was incomplete. The genetic and exposure-history diversity represented was limited by the small number of donors. When a handful of donors were compared, the shared fraction of clonotypes was roughly 5% for naive CD4, about 4% for naive CD8, about 2.4% for memory CD4, and less than 0.45% for memory CD8. Pairwise subsampling led to the expectation that sequencing depth would affect the degree of clonotype sharing among donors. Only blood was sampled, and tissue TCR repertoires likely differ from those in blood. Naive subsets generally had larger estimated clonotype richness than memory subsets did. Higher generation probabilities were observed for clonotypes shared by all four sorted-subset donors than for non-shared clonotypes.

Points on this clone: There is no known antigen for this receptor. Base-call qualities are not available, and no considerably larger clone is one nucleotide away.

For the CD8 naive samples, CD45RO-negative cells were positively selected for CCR7, yielding a CD45RA+CCR7+ population from which TemRA cells were excluded. Healthy HIV-negative adults with no recently reported acute infections or vaccinations were included as donors. Every donor was a Caucasian adult residing in Nashville, Tennessee, USA. After blood collection by leukapheresis, PBMCs were isolated using Ficoll-Histopaque density gradient centrifugation and then cryopreserved in the vapor phase of liquid nitrogen. Analytical flow cytometry was used to check the purity and quantity of each magnetically sorted T cell population. From each sorted fraction, genomic DNA was isolated and quantified by UV absorbance on a Nanodrop 2000c. Using the deep immunoSEQ assay, multiplex PCR amplified TCR CDR3 regions from genomic DNA. Genomic DNA extracted from each cell subset was distributed evenly over all wells of several immunoSEQ 96-well plates, and each plate served as one replicate. Each replicate PCR for sorted subsets received about 210 ng genomic DNA, equal to about 29,000 T cell genomes. Purified libraries were quantified with a Qubit 3.0 fluorometer, sized on a Bioanalyzer 2100, and re-quantified with the KAPA Library Quantification kit. Every immunoSEQ 96-well plate was sequenced on a dedicated single-read 150-cycle Illumina NextSeq 550 flow cell. For the original study's pipeline: Because only junctional sequences without quality scores were contained in the immunoSEQ output, filtering matching that applied to full-length reads could not be performed. To assign V/J genes and CDR3, sequences were annotated using PyIR, a Python wrapper for IgBLAST v1.9, with IMGT germline references. Reads were filtered out if the reads had weak V/J assignments (E-value above 1e-6), no CDR3, stop codons, out-of-frame junctions, or ambiguous translated residues. V3J clonotypes were defined as sequences sharing an identical inferred V gene, J gene, and CDR3 amino acid sequence. Percentage overlap between repertoires was computed as shared unique clonotypes divided by the size of the smaller repertoire. Three approaches were used to assess repertoire richness: RTK rarefaction, the Chao1 estimator, and Recon v2.1 estimates of unobserved clonotypes. Generation probabilities were computed with OLGA for all TCRbeta clonotypes obtained by the gDNA method from a few donors. TCRdb obtained this table from immuneACCESS and retained in-frame rearrangements with V and J assigned. These tables miss some clones; where compared with another copy, unresolved V genes account for less than half of the shortfall, and the remainder is unexplained. V and J calls and clone size follow that table, whereas D and trimming were derived from the DNA. This sample has around 2,000,000 clones in its table, and just under 95% of those were observed once. The ten largest clones take up roughly 1.2% of the sample.

The source material was naive CD8+ T cells sorted from blood. According to the study, the label for this sample's cell subset or site signals: CD45RA+CCR7+. The clonotype was recovered from a man younger than 30 in good health.

The sequence in DNA is TGTGCCAGCAGTCGGACAGGGTATGGGGCCAACGTCCTGACTTTC. It translates as CASSRTGYGANVLTF. This chain joins TRBV27 to TRBJ2-6, with TRBD1 identical over 8 junction bases. The germline V gene (reference sequence) yields MNHEY for CDR1 and SMNVEV for CDR2. Here V drops 5 bases and J drops 3 bases, and the junction holds 3 bases not matched to any gene. The CDR3 runs 15 residues from the cysteine to the phenylalanine. The read is trimmed to its CDR3 DNA, 45 bases read in frame from base 1.